This TCR beta chain was captured in a study of blood T cell repertoires in COVID-19. With 2 bases clipped from V and 14 bases from J, the junction kept 8 bases outside the gene matches. Germline V gene data show CDR1 as KGHSH and CDR2 as LQKENI. This CDR3 has 13 residues. Data came from immunoSEQ multiplex PCR; TCRdb stores just in-frame clones and leaves some out. Of under 200,000 clones listed, around four fifths are singletons. The chain uses TRBV18 and TRBJ2-3; 9 bases map to TRBD1. The receptor comes from a woman of 80 years or more with COVID-19, enrolled during active disease. The specimen was peripheral blood. CDR3 residues: CASSPKTGGSWYF. In DNA form, the CDR3 reads TGTGCCAGCTCACCAAAAACAGGGGGCTCGTGGTATTTT. The full variable domain, completed using reference TRBV18 and TRBJ2-3, is NAGVMQNPRHLVRRRGQEARLRCSPMKGHSHVYWYRQLPEEGLKFMVYLQKENIIDESGMPKERFSAEFPKEGPSILRIQQVVRGDSAAYFCASSPKTGGSWYFGPGTRLTVL.